This record covers a single T cell receptor (beta chain). Its antigen is still unknown. PCR amplification relied on 60 Vbeta primers (plus 13 Jbeta primers). Assay: immunoSEQ multiplex PCR; the TCRdb copy retains only in-frame clones and omits some. The table has 37,000 or so clones, roughly 80% seen once. This sample is part of a study of cytomegalovirus exposure and HLA in healthy donors. CDR1 and CDR2 from the germline V gene are PRHDT and FYEKMQ (reference sequence). The V gene end was trimmed by 5 bases and the J gene end by 3 bases; junction bases not matched to a gene: 6. The CDR3 contains 16 residues. Study observations and caveats: As confirmed in vitro, three CMV-associated chains were specific for CMV antigens.

This chain links TRBV13 with TRBJ1-3; TRBD1 matches at 11 bases. The TCR originated in a woman between 35 and 50 years old in good health and CMV-seronegative. Material for sequencing was PBMCs. CDR3 protein: CASSTRTGGSGNTIYF. CDR3 coding DNA: TGTGCCAGCAGCACCAGGACAGGGGGCAGTGGAAACACCATATATTTT.